A single sample gave rise to the 29 T cell receptor beta chains below, sequenced in a study of blood T cell repertoires in COVID-19. Using immunoSEQ multiplex PCR, the repertoire was profiled, and TCRdb retains in-frame clones only, with some absent. The table lists under 250,000 clones, about four fifths of them singletons. The sequenced sample was peripheral blood. The receptors originated from a man of 80 years or more with acute or convalescent COVID-19.

The chain couples TRBV5-5 to TRBJ2-7, with TRBD1 matching 8 bases. With V trimmed by 2 bases and J by 0 bases, 1 base remained unmatched. CDR3 length: 14 residues. The V gene's germline CDR1 is SGHKS and CDR2 YYEKEE (reference sequence). In DNA, the CDR3 is TGTGCCAGCAGCTTACAGGGGGACTCCTACGAGCAGTACTTC. Residues: CASSLQGDSYEQYF.

This chain links TRBV5-4 with TRBJ1-1; D remains ambiguous. The CDR3 is 15 amino acids. CDR1 and CDR2 from the germline V gene are SGHNT and YYREEE (reference sequence). The ends were cut back, 3 bases at V and 5 bases at J, with 17 bases in the middle. CDR3 sequence reads: CASSSPGLERTEAFF. CDR3 bases: TGTGCCAGCAGCTCGCCGGGTCTCGAGAGGACTGAAGCTTTCTTT.

The chain employs TRBV5-4 and TRBJ1-1; the D gene is possibly TRBD1 (5 bases). The CDR3 contains 17 residues. Germline V CDR1 and CDR2: SGHNT, YYREEE (reference sequence). Trimming shortened V by 6 bases and J by 2 bases, and 23 bases separated the two germline ends. CDR3 residues: CASNWGGGAGLNTEAFF. CDR3 in DNA: TGTGCCAGCAACTGGGGGGGAGGGGCCGGTCTAAACACTGAAGCTTTCTTT.

This clone was seen only once. The J gene is TRBJ2-2, the V gene TRBV11-1; the match to TRBD1 covers 7 bases. Per the germline V gene, CDR1 is SGHAT and CDR2 is FQDESV (reference sequence). V was clipped by 0 bases and J by 6 bases; unmatched bases: 10. There are 17 residues in the CDR3. The CDR3 coding sequence is TGTGCCAGCAGCTTAGCGGGCGGCAGGGGGTTCGCCGGGGAGCTGTTTTTT. Its protein is CASSLAGGRGFAGELFF.

The chain combines TRBV19 with TRBJ1-6; possible D gene TRBD1, 5 bases. From germline, CDR1 is LNHDA and CDR2 SQIVND (reference sequence). Trimming left V 3 bases short and J 7 bases short, with 10 bases between. CDR3 length equals 14 residues. The CDR3 spells CASSIKTENSPLHF. The DNA for the CDR3 is TGTGCCAGTAGTATCAAGACAGAGAATTCACCCCTCCACTTT.

The rearrangement uses TRBV27 and TRBJ2-2; D is ambiguous. Trimming took 7 bases from V and 4 from J, leaving 7 bases between them. Germline CDR1 and CDR2: MNHEY and SMNVEV (reference sequence). The CDR3 has 12 amino acids. This CDR3 reads CASKRATGELFF. Here the CDR3 DNA reads TGTGCCAGCAAACGCGCCACCGGGGAGCTGTTTTTT.

The chain combines TRBV6-5 with TRBJ1-5; 7 bases line up with TRBD1. This CDR3 spans 14 amino acids. The J segment lost 3 bases and the V segment lost 6 bases, leaving 5 bases of the junction unmatched. The germline CDR1 and CDR2 sequences are MNHEY and SVGAGI. The CDR3, as DNA: TGTGCCAGCAGCGTGACAGGGTCCAATCAGCCCCAGCATTTT. Protein product: CASSVTGSNQPQHF.

Only a few counts were recorded for this clone. The J gene is TRBJ1-6, the V gene TRBV25-1; no definite D call. Trimming left V 6 bases short and J 6 bases short, with 6 bases between. The germline CDR1 and CDR2 sequences are MGHDK and SYGVNS. This CDR3 is built from 12 residues. CDR3 loop: CASRLINSPLHF. DNA for the CDR3: TGTGCCAGCAGACTGATTAATTCACCCCTCCACTTT.

This clone was seen once. The chain uses TRBV5-1 and TRBJ2-3; D is perhaps TRBD1 (5 bases). Germline lookup yields CDR1 SGHRS and CDR2 YFSETQ. V was clipped by 6 bases and J by 1 base, with 18 bases between them. This CDR3 has 16 amino acids. The chain's CDR3 is CASTYGARGGTDTQYF. The DNA for the CDR3 is TGCGCCAGCACTTATGGGGCGCGAGGAGGCACAGATACGCAGTATTTT.

The J gene is TRBJ2-4, the V gene TRBV12-5; 10 nucleotides agree with TRBD2. From germline, CDR1 is LGHNT and CDR2 FRNRAP. J gave up 6 bases and V 7 bases, and 12 bases lay outside the gene matches. The CDR3 has 16 residues. CDR3 DNA sequence: TGTGCTAGTGCCCCCCCAGTGGCTAGCGGGAGAAACATTCAGTACTTC. As protein: CASAPPVASGRNIQYF.

V usage is TRBV7-9 and J usage is TRBJ1-4; a weak D match, TRBD1 (6 bases). Germline-derived CDR1 and CDR2 are SEHNR and FQNEAQ (reference sequence). The CDR3 length is 16 residues. Trimming took 3 bases from V and 8 from J, leaving 19 bases between them. CDR3 DNA sequence: TGTGCCAGCAGCTTTTCGGGAATAGGAAGGGGGGAAAAACTGTTTTTT. It specifies CASSFSGIGRGEKLFF.

The rearrangement links TRBV27 to TRBJ1-4; TRBD1 matches 7 bases. Trimming took 3 bases from V and 5 from J; bases not matched to a gene: 9. The CDR3 is made up of 16 amino acids. CDR1 is MNHEY and CDR2 is SMNVEV in the germline V gene (reference sequence). CDR3 bases: TGTGCCAGCAGTTTCCGGGGACAGAGAATAAATGAAAAACTGTTTTTT. It encodes CASSFRGQRINEKLFF.

The chain is built from TRBV5-1 and TRBJ2-3, with a possible D match to TRBD1 (6 bases). CDR3 size: 16 residues. The germline CDR1 and CDR2 sequences are SGHRS and YFSETQ. V gave up 0 bases and J gave up 5 bases, with 16 bases separating them. CDR3 DNA sequence: TGCGCCAGCAGCTTGGGATTAGGACAGATGGGAGATACGCAGTATTTT. It encodes CASSLGLGQMGDTQYF.

The chain combines TRBV6-1 with TRBJ1-3; TRBD1 matches 7 bases. V lost 2 bases and J lost 0; bases outside the gene matches: 1. The CDR3 extends over 15 amino acids. CDR1 is MNHNS, CDR2 SASEGT, per germline. CDR3 region: CASSETGVSGNTIYF. The DNA for the CDR3 is TGTGCCAGCAGTGAAACAGGGGTCTCTGGAAACACCATATATTTT.

The gene calls are TRBV5-4 and TRBJ2-7; 9 bases line up with TRBD1. The CDR3 totals 16 residues. Per germline, CDR1 SGHNT and CDR2 YYREEE (reference sequence). V was pared by 2 bases and J by 1 base, with 7 bases of the junction left unmatched. As DNA, the CDR3 is TGTGCCAGCAGCTTCCCAACAGGGGGCGGTTCCTACGAGCAGTACTTC. This gives the protein CASSFPTGGGSYEQYF.

The chain employs TRBV3-1 (or the pseudogene TRBV3-2) and TRBJ2-7, with 10 bases that match TRBD2. Per the germline V gene, CDR1 is LGHDT and CDR2 is YNNKEL (reference sequence). Losses at the gene ends were 1 base for V and 7 bases for J; bases not matched to a gene: 10. This CDR3 region has 16 residues. CDR3 in amino acids: CASSQGDLAGAGEQYF. In DNA, the CDR3 is TGTGCCAGCAGCCAAGGGGACCTAGCGGGAGCGGGGGAGCAGTACTTC.

The chain has TRBV5-1 and TRBJ1-2; D unresolved. The V gene's germline CDR1 is SGHRS and CDR2 YFSETQ. Trimming pared 1 base from V and 1 base from J, leaving 11 bases between. CDR3 length: 15 amino acids. The CDR3: CASSLTVTHNYGYTF. For the CDR3, the DNA is TGCGCCAGCAGCTTGACAGTTACCCATAACTATGGCTACACCTTC.

The chain carries TRBV5-1 and TRBJ1-1, with a possible D match to TRBD1 (5 bases). Germline-derived CDR1 and CDR2 are SGHRS and YFSETQ. Deletions cut 4 bases from V and 1 base from J, with 14 bases between. The CDR3 consists of 15 residues. CDR3 sequence (DNA): TGCGCCAGCAGCCCCGGGGGGACGGCGAACACTGAAGCTTTCTTT. Its protein product is CASSPGGTANTEAFF.

V and J are TRBV5-5 and TRBJ2-7; 10 positions agree with TRBD2. V lost 4 bases to trimming and J lost 0 bases; unmatched junction nucleotides: 10. CDR1 SGHKS and CDR2 YYEKEE come from the germline V gene (reference sequence). The CDR3 is made up of 17 amino acids. The CDR3 nucleotides are TGTGCCAGCAGCCGACTAGCGGGTTGGGGCAGCTCCTACGAGCAGTACTTC. This translates into CASSRLAGWGSSYEQYF. The full variable domain, rest sourced from reference TRBV5-5 and TRBJ2-7, is DAGVTQSPTHLIKTRGQQVTLRCSPISGHKSVSWYQQVLGQGPQFIFQYYEKEERGRGNFPDRFSARQFPNYSSELNVNALLLGDSALYLCASSRLAGWGSSYEQYFGPGTRLTVT.

This clone has a handful of counts. The chain uses TRBV4-2 and TRBJ2-1; TRBD2 matches at 9 bases. The germline V gene has CDR1 LGHNA and CDR2 YNFKEQ. V gave up 0 bases and J gave up 6 bases; unmatched junction bases: 6. The CDR3 is 16 amino acids. CDR3 sequence reads: CASSQDGSSGSNEQFF. DNA for the CDR3: TGTGCCAGCAGCCAAGATGGAAGTAGCGGGAGCAATGAGCAGTTCTTC.

The V gene is TRBV7-2, the J gene TRBJ1-5; the match to TRBD1 covers 8 bases. The CDR3 has 15 amino acids. Germline V gene sequence: CDR1 SGHTA, CDR2 FQGNSA. J lost 7 bases, V lost 0 bases, and 5 bases had no gene match. The CDR3 region has the DNA TGTGCCAGCAGCTTAGCGCAGGGGGCTAGGCAGCCCCAGCATTTT. Its protein is CASSLAQGARQPQHF.

The chain couples TRBV2 to TRBJ1-1; D gene unclear. With 3 bases removed from V and 0 bases from J, the gap between germline ends came to 11 bases. The CDR3 runs 15 residues. Germline V gene sequence: CDR1 SNHLY, CDR2 FYNNEI. This CDR3 is CASSEAAVMNTEAFF. In nucleotides, the CDR3 is TGTGCCAGCAGTGAGGCCGCCGTTATGAACACTGAAGCTTTCTTT.

This sequence joins TRBV5-1 and TRBJ1-1; tentative D call: TRBD1 (5 bases). Germline V gene lookup returns CDR1 SGHRS and CDR2 YFSETQ. V was trimmed by 3 bases and J by 3 bases, leaving 12 bases between them. The CDR3 has 14 amino acids. Here the CDR3 DNA reads TGCGCCAGCAGCTCCGGGACTATTGACACTGAAGCTTTCTTT. It is translated as CASSSGTIDTEAFF. The variable domain in full, with the rest retrieved from reference TRBV5-1 and TRBJ1-1, is KAGVTQTPRYLIKTRGQQVTLSCSPISGHRSVSWYQQTPGQGLQFLFEYFSETQRNKGNFPGRFSGRQFSNSRSEMNVSTLELGDSALYLCASSSGTIDTEAFFGQGTRLTVV.

About this clone itself: Other DNA sequences within the sample encode an identical CDR3. The J gene is TRBJ2-7, the V gene TRBV30, with D hard to call. The V gene's germline CDR1 is GTSNPN and CDR2 SVGIG (reference sequence). The ends were cut back, 0 bases at V and 5 bases at J, with 5 bases in the middle. CDR3 length: 11 amino acids. The CDR3 DNA is TGTGCCTGGAGTGTACTAAACGAGCAGTACTTC. Protein: CAWSVLNEQYF.

J is TRBJ2-1 and V is TRBV11-1, with TRBD2 matching over 12 bases. CDR1 and CDR2 (germline): SGHAT, FQDESV (reference sequence). The CDR3 contains 16 residues. J gave up 5 bases and V 0 bases, and 2 bases lay outside the gene matches. CDR3 bases: TGTGCCAGCAGCTTAGCGCTAGCGGGAGGGAACAATGAGCAGTTCTTC. Residues: CASSLALAGGNNEQFF.

V and J are TRBV7-9 and TRBJ2-3; 11 nucleotides line up with TRBD2. Per the germline V gene, CDR1 is SEHNR and CDR2 is FQNEAQ (reference sequence). CDR3 length: 19 amino acids. The V segment lost 2 bases and the J segment 0 bases; nucleotides outside the gene matches: 10. Written as DNA, the CDR3 is TGTGCCAGCAGCTTACTGGGGACTAGCGGAGGCCTTAGCACAGATACGCAGTATTTT. This codes for CASSLLGTSGGLSTDTQYF. Filled out from reference TRBV7-9 and TRBJ2-3, the complete variable domain reads DTGVSQNPRHKITKRGQNVTFRCDPISEHNRLYWYRQTLGQGPEFLTYFQNEAQLEKSRLLSDRFSAERPKGSFSTLEIQRTEQGDSAMYLCASSLLGTSGGLSTDTQYFGPGTRLTVL.

This chain uses TRBV6-6 with TRBJ1-6; D ambiguous. CDR3 size: 13 residues. V was cut by 4 bases and J by 6 bases, with 7 bases left in between. Per germline, CDR1 MNHNY and CDR2 SVGAGI (reference sequence). In nucleotides, the CDR3 is TGTGCCAGCAGTTTCGGGGTTAATTCACCCCTCCACTTT. Amino acids: CASSFGVNSPLHF.

The chain links TRBV15 to TRBJ2-7; weak D call: TRBD1 (5 bases). The CDR3 spans 14 residues. Germline V lookup: CDR1 LNHNV, CDR2 YYDKDF (reference sequence). Trimming removed 0 bases at V and 3 bases at J, with 9 bases between. CDR3 amino acids: CATSRDRVSYEQYF. DNA for the CDR3: TGTGCCACCAGCAGAGACAGGGTTAGCTACGAGCAGTACTTC.

This clone was found once. The chain combines TRBV6-1 with TRBJ1-2; D perhaps matches TRBD1 (5 bases). V was cut by 4 bases and J by 4 bases, with 22 bases left in between. CDR1 is MNHNS, CDR2 SASEGT, per germline. CDR3 size: 17 residues. The CDR3 region is CASSAPGEPSNGYGYTF. In DNA form, the CDR3 reads TGTGCCAGCAGTGCACCGGGGGAACCCTCCAATGGCTATGGCTACACCTTC.